This T cell receptor (beta chain) was captured by sequencing in a study of blood T cell repertoires in COVID-19. Overall study: Sources were T cells, B-cell-depleted T cells, or PBMCs; the material itself was cDNA or gDNA.

Those enrolled, adults aged roughly 18 to 95 years, came from 24 US areas. Researchers sorted participants into cohorts using their self-reported clinical history. A single count supports this clone. The CDR3 totals 15 residues. The germline V gene has CDR1 SGDLS and CDR2 YYNGEE. The germline V and J ends were trimmed by 0 bases and 0 bases, with 6 bases remaining between them. Produced via immunoSEQ multiplex PCR; TCRdb's table is partial and in-frame only. The sample includes 300,000 to 400,000 clones, 75% to 90% of them seen just once. This sequence was found in a woman in her twenties or thirties who had been exposed to COVID-19. The specimen was PBMCs or T cells enriched from blood (not recorded which). The chain employs TRBV9 and TRBJ1-4; no reliable D call. This CDR3 is CASSVGGATNEKLFF. The CDR3, as DNA: TGTGCCAGCAGCGTAGGAGGTGCAACTAATGAAAAACTGTTTTTT.